Detailed here is one T cell receptor beta chain. Its antigen is as yet unknown. This record belongs to a study of shared clonotypes between healthy human individuals. The wider study: Samples came from a couple of female and a few male donors aged 18 to 49. Regarding the study as a whole: Having only a few donors restricted how much genetic and exposure-history diversity was captured.

V lost 2 bases to trimming and J lost 9 bases, with 8 bases between them. Germline V gives CDR1 LNHDA, CDR2 SQIVND (reference sequence). CDR3 length: 12 residues. This table comes from immunoSEQ multiplex PCR, and its TCRdb copy is limited to in-frame clones, with some not included. Among about 490,000 clones listed, roughly 78% were seen once. This receptor was identified in a woman between 40 and 50 years old in good health. Some clones in this sample may be carry-over from other donors' samples. The chain links TRBV19 to TRBJ2-1, with D unresolved. The source material was PBMCs. Here the CDR3 DNA reads TGTGCCAGTAGTATACCCGGTAGTGAGCAGTTCTTC. Amino acid sequence: CASSIPGSEQFF.